The 22 T cell receptor beta chains reported below all come from one sample, sequenced in a study of vaccination effects on CD4 cells after COVID-19. When less than 11 days of culture had elapsed, CD4+ T cells were isolated. These TCRs are of unknown antigen specificity. Measured with immunoSEQ multiplex PCR; TCRdb has only the in-frame clones, and not every one. The table shows 32,000 or so clones, with 65% to 70% occurring only once. The sequenced sample was CD4+ T cells from PBMCs cultured without peptide, obtained before COVID-19 vaccination. The receptors were gathered from a human donor who received a COVID-19 vaccine.

The rearrangement links TRBV6-4 to TRBJ1-2; 8 positions agree with TRBD1. The length of the CDR3 is 13 residues. Germline V CDR1 and CDR2: MRHNA, SNTAGT. V lost 6 bases to trimming and J lost 7 bases; unmatched junction nucleotides: 7. CDR3 nucleotides: TGTGCCAGCAGGATCGGACAGGGCTCTGGCTACACCTTC. Its protein product is CASRIGQGSGYTF.

This clone has a single count. V is TRBV6-5 and J is TRBJ2-5; 8 nucleotides line up with TRBD2. The germline V gene encodes CDR1 MNHEY and CDR2 SVGAGI. V was pared by 7 bases and J by 5 bases, with 3 bases of the junction left unmatched. This CDR3 region has 12 residues. The CDR3 here is CASTSGSETQYF. CDR3 nucleotides: TGTGCCAGCACCAGCGGGAGTGAGACCCAGTACTTC.

This clone was seen more than once but under ten times. The V gene is TRBV27, the J gene TRBJ2-1; 9 bases are shared with TRBD2. The CDR3 is 15 residues long. Per germline, CDR1 MNHEY and CDR2 SMNVEV (reference sequence). V shed 6 bases and J 6 bases; nucleotides not matched to a gene: 9. CDR3 residues: CASSPPPSGANEQFF. The DNA for the CDR3 is TGTGCCAGCAGCCCACCGCCTAGCGGGGCCAATGAGCAGTTCTTC.

The CDR3 nucleotides are TGTGCCAGCAGCCCTCCCGCGCGTGGATACAACACCGGGGAGCTGTTTTTT. Protein: CASSPPARGYNTGELFF. The V call is TRBV3-1 (or the pseudogene TRBV3-2), the J call TRBJ2-2; D is ambiguous. The CDR3 contains 17 residues. Germline CDR1 and CDR2: LGHDT and YNNKEL (reference sequence). Trimming cost V 4 bases and J 2 bases, with 17 bases left between them.

The rearrangement joins TRBV7-2 to TRBJ1-4, with D uncertain. Germline CDR1 reads SGHTA; CDR2 reads FQGNSA. CDR3 size: 15 residues. Trimming removed 5 bases at V and 1 base at J, with 11 bases between. The DNA for the CDR3 is TGTGCCAGCAGCCTTGCCCGGGGAACTAATGAAAAACTGTTTTTT. It translates to CASSLARGTNEKLFF.

The chain combines TRBV7-2 with TRBJ2-5; D remains ambiguous. The CDR3 has 12 amino acids. Germline CDR1 reads SGHTA; CDR2 reads FQGNSA. The V end lost 3 bases, the J end lost 5 bases, and 7 bases lay between the germline ends. The CDR3 spells CASSFRRETQYF. CDR3 sequence (DNA): TGTGCCAGCAGCTTCCGGCGGGAGACCCAGTACTTC. The full variable domain, its missing parts supplied by reference TRBV7-2 and TRBJ2-5, is GAGVSQSPSNKVTEKGKDVELRCDPISGHTALYWYRQSLGQGLEFLIYFQGNSAPDKSGLPSDRFSAERTGGSVSTLTIQRTQQEDSAVYLCASSFRRETQYFGPGTRLLVL.

The rearrangement uses TRBV19 and TRBJ1-5; 8 bases map to TRBD1. There are 14 residues in the CDR3. V lost 5 bases, J lost 2 bases, and 2 bases stayed unmatched. Per germline, CDR1 LNHDA and CDR2 SQIVND (reference sequence). In DNA, the CDR3 is TGTGCCAGTAGTGACAGGGGTGGCAATCAGCCCCAGCATTTT. It codes for CASSDRGGNQPQHF.

V gene TRBV6-1 combines with J gene TRBJ2-7; 9 nucleotides agree with TRBD1. CDR1 MNHNS and CDR2 SASEGT come from the germline V gene. This CDR3 is built from 15 residues. After removal of 6 bases from V and 0 bases from J, the junction contained 6 bases not matched to a gene. CDR3 sequence reads: CASRTGTGLSYEQYF. The CDR3 DNA reads as TGTGCCAGCAGGACCGGGACAGGGCTCTCCTACGAGCAGTACTTC.

The chain joins TRBV25-1 to TRBJ2-5; a weak D match, TRBD1 (6 bases). Germline CDR1 is MGHDK and CDR2 is SYGVNS. The CDR3 spans 17 residues. V lost 4 bases and J 0 bases, leaving 18 bases between the germline ends. The CDR3 region is CASSGKKDRLYQETQYF. CDR3 nucleotide sequence: TGTGCCAGCAGTGGAAAAAAGGACAGATTGTACCAAGAGACCCAGTACTTC.

The V and J genes are TRBV5-1 and TRBJ2-5, with TRBD2 as a possible D gene (6 bases). Germline assignment: CDR1 SGHRS and CDR2 YFSETQ. CDR3 size: 12 residues. The V end was cut by 3 bases, the J end by 7 bases, with 10 bases between. The CDR3 protein is CASSSEAGTQYF. CDR3 coding DNA: TGCGCCAGCAGCTCCGAAGCGGGGACCCAGTACTTC.

This chain joins TRBV4-2 and TRBJ2-2, with D perhaps given as TRBD1 or TRBD2 (5 bases each). The CDR3 covers 17 residues. The V end was cut by 3 bases, the J end by 1 base, with 15 bases between. Germline CDR1 LGHNA, CDR2 YNFKEQ. CDR3 region: CASSHQMGVRNTGELFF. Here the CDR3 DNA reads TGTGCCAGCAGCCATCAAATGGGGGTTCGGAACACCGGGGAGCTGTTTTTT.

This chain links TRBV29-1 with TRBJ2-7; D is perhaps TRBD1 (6 bases). V gave up 7 bases and J gave up 6 bases, with 13 bases separating them. Germline V CDR1 and CDR2: SQVTM, ANQGSEA. The CDR3 consists of 11 residues. CDR3 loop: CSGDRRSEQYF. DNA for the CDR3: TGCAGCGGTGACAGGCGGAGCGAGCAGTACTTC.

The genes are TRBV7-9 and TRBJ1-1; D uncertain. CDR1 is SEHNR, CDR2 FQNEAQ, per germline (reference sequence). This CDR3 has 13 residues. V was clipped by 5 bases and J by 4 bases, with 11 bases between them. The CDR3 bases are TGTGCCAGCAGCGCCGCCCGGGGCACTGAAGCTTTCTTT. Its protein is CASSAARGTEAFF.

This clone was observed a handful of times. The chain joins TRBV19 to TRBJ2-3; no reliable D call. Germline-derived CDR1 and CDR2 are LNHDA and SQIVND (reference sequence). The CDR3 spans 16 residues. V lost 6 bases, J lost 0 bases, and 16 bases lay in between. Written as DNA, the CDR3 is TGTGCCAGTAGCGGGCGGACGGCAGCTAGCACAGATACGCAGTATTTT. Translated, it gives CASSGRTAASTDTQYF.

The chain recombines TRBV3-1 (or the pseudogene TRBV3-2) with TRBJ2-5; 11 bases are shared with TRBD2. The germline CDR1 and CDR2 sequences are LGHDT and YNNKEL (reference sequence). The J segment lost 2 bases and the V segment lost 3 bases, leaving 11 bases of the junction unmatched. This CDR3 region has 18 residues. CDR3 sequence (DNA): TGTGCCAGCAGCCATGGTCGCCTAGCGGGAGGTGGGCAAGAGACCCAGTACTTC. Its protein product is CASSHGRLAGGGQETQYF.

This clone has a handful of counts. The chain links TRBV5-1 to TRBJ2-1; 11 bases map to TRBD1. The germline CDR1 and CDR2 sequences are SGHRS and YFSETQ. The CDR3 runs to 14 residues. V trimming: 4 bases; J trimming: 7 bases; junction bases outside the gene matches: 4. The CDR3 DNA reads as TGCGCCAGCAGCCAAGGGACAGGGGGTAATGAGCAGTTCTTC. Translating gives CASSQGTGGNEQFF.

This clone has only a few counts. This chain joins TRBV6-6 and TRBJ1-2; D is unclear. Deletions cut 2 bases from V and 8 bases from J, with 12 bases between. From germline, CDR1 is MNHNY and CDR2 SVGAGI (reference sequence). CDR3 length: 13 amino acids. The DNA for the CDR3 is TGTGCCAGCAGTTACGGGCAGATCGAGGGCTACACCTTC. Translating gives CASSYGQIEGYTF.

The chain recombines TRBV19 with TRBJ2-2; either TRBD1 or TRBD2 may fit D (5 bases each). The CDR3 is 14 amino acids. With 7 bases removed from V and 3 bases from J, the gap between germline ends came to 12 bases. CDR1 LNHDA and CDR2 SQIVND come from the germline V gene (reference sequence). The CDR3 DNA reads as TGTGCCAGTACGCGAGGGGTTGACACCGGGGAGCTGTTTTTT. Its protein product is CASTRGVDTGELFF.

The chain has TRBV5-1 and TRBJ2-3; D is unresolved. This CDR3 contains 15 residues. Germline V gene sequence: CDR1 SGHRS, CDR2 YFSETQ. The V end lost 0 bases, the J end lost 2 bases, and 10 bases lay between the germline ends. CDR3 nucleotides: TGCGCCAGCAGCTTGGTAGGAGATAACACAGATACGCAGTATTTT. The encoded protein is CASSLVGDNTDTQYF.

This chain connects TRBV18 to TRBJ1-4; D remains ambiguous. Germline values: CDR1 KGHSH, CDR2 LQKENI. V lost 5 bases and J lost 5, with 15 bases in between. The CDR3 runs to 15 residues. This CDR3 reads CASSSRLAINEKLFF. The CDR3 DNA is TGTGCCAGCTCATCCCGTTTAGCGATAAATGAAAAACTGTTTTTT.

The J gene is TRBJ2-1, the V gene TRBV4-1, with 7 bases matching TRBD1. Per the germline V gene, CDR1 is MGHRA and CDR2 is YSYEKL. The CDR3 contains 14 residues. The junction had 10 bases not matched to a gene; V was cut back by 4 bases and J by 10 bases. As DNA, the CDR3 is TGCGCCAGCAGCCTCGGACAGGCGGCAGCGGAGCAGTTCTTC. This encodes CASSLGQAAAEQFF.

V gene TRBV5-6 combines with J gene TRBJ1-5; D is unresolved. The CDR3 spans 16 residues. CDR1 and CDR2 (germline): SGHDT, YYEEEE. Trimming removed 3 bases at V and 0 bases at J, with 13 bases between. Written as DNA, the CDR3 is TGTGCCAGCAGCTCCCACGGGTTTTATAGCAATCAGCCCCAGCATTTT. Its translation is CASSSHGFYSNQPQHF.